This T cell receptor (beta chain) appears in the sequencing data of a study of blood T cells in healthy people across ages. On the study more broadly: T cells yielded about one barcoded beta molecule per two cells through template switching. General study results and limits: It was the long-lived donors that had more naive CD4+ cells and higher diversity than aged donors.

Investigators took around 11 milliliters of peripheral blood from every donor. About this clonotype: Its antigen is as yet unknown.

Primers used in a second PCR of about 7 to 12 cycles were a sample-barcoded 5' primer and a J-beta primer mix. Every single cDNA molecule received a tag from a template-switch adaptor with 12 random nucleotides. Each CDR3 protein is one row after TCRdb ran MiXCR on the 5' RACE reads. The sample carries 1.5 million to 2 million distinct CDR3 sequences, about 31% recorded once. The TCR was taken from a woman in her twenties or thirties in good health. The material sequenced was blood.

The CDR3 bases are TGTGCCAGCAGCTCCGGGACAGGGATGGACAATCAGCCCCAGCATTTT. Protein: CASSSGTGMDNQPQHF. This chain connects TRBV11-2 to TRBJ1-5; 9 bases match TRBD1. The V gene end was trimmed by 4 bases and the J gene end by 3 bases; junction bases not matched to a gene: 7. Germline V gene lookup returns CDR1 SGHAT and CDR2 FQNNGV. This CDR3 is 16 amino acids long.